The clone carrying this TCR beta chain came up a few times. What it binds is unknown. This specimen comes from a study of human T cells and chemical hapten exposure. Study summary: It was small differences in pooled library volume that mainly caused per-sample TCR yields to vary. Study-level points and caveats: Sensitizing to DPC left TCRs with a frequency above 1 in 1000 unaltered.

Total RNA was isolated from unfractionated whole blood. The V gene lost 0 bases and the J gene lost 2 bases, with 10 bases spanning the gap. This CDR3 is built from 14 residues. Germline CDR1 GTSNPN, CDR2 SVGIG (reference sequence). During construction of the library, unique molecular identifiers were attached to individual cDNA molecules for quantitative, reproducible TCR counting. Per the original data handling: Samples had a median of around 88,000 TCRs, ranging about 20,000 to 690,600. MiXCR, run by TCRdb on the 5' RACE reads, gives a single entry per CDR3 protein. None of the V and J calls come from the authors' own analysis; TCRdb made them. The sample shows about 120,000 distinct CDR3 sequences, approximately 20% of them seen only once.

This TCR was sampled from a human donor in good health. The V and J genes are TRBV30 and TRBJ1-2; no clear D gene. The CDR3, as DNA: TGTGCCTGGAGTGTACTCGACCGCAACTATGGCTACACCTTC. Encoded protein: CAWSVLDRNYGYTF.